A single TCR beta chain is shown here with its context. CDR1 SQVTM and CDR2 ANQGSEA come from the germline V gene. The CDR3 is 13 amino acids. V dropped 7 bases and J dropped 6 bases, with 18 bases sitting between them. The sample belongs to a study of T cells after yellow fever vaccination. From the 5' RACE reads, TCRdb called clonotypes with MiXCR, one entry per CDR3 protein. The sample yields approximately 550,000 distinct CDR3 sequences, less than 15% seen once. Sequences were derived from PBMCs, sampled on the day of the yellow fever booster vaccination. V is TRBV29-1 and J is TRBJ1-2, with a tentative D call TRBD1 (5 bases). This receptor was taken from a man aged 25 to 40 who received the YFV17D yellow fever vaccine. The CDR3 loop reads CSAYGGRGNGYTF. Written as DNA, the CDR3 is TGCAGCGCATACGGTGGTCGGGGCAATGGCTACACCTTC.